Below are 30 T cell receptor beta chains sequenced from a single sample in a study of CD8 T cells in Susac syndrome. Reverse transcription of roughly 0.5 to 1 ug RNA was carried out with random hexamers. One entry per CDR3 protein, called by TCRdb with MiXCR from the immunoSEQ multiplex PCR reads. This sample has approximately 200,000 distinct CDR3 sequences, with 85% to 95% found just once. Sequenced: CD4+ T cells from PBMCs. These receptor sequences come from a human donor with multiple sclerosis.

The CDR3 protein is CASTGQGALLGYTF. In nucleotides, the CDR3 is TGTGCCTCGACGGGACAGGGGGCGCTTCTTGGCTACACCTTC. This sequence joins TRBV30 and TRBJ1-2, with 12 bases aligning to TRBD1. The germline V gene has CDR1 GTSNPN and CDR2 SVGIG (reference sequence). The CDR3 totals 14 residues. Trimming removed 7 bases from V and 7 bases from J; junction bases left unmatched: 10.

The rearrangement links TRBV30 to TRBJ2-5, with a possible D match to TRBD2 (5 bases). This CDR3 has 13 residues. Deletions cut 5 bases from V and 1 base from J, with 11 bases between. Germline V gene sequence: CDR1 GTSNPN, CDR2 SVGIG (reference sequence). CDR3 protein: CAWDPRGQETQYF. DNA of the CDR3: TGTGCCTGGGACCCCCGGGGCCAAGAGACCCAGTACTTC.

The V and J genes are TRBV6-2 or TRBV6-3 and TRBJ2-4; 9 bases agree with TRBD1. The CDR3 has 16 residues. Looked up from germline, CDR1 is MNHEY and CDR2 is SVGEGT. J lost 2 bases, V lost 0 bases, and 2 bases had no gene match. The CDR3 DNA reads as TGTGCCAGCAGTTACTCCGGACAGGGGACCAAAAACATTCAGTACTTC. Residues: CASSYSGQGTKNIQYF.

This rearrangement joins TRBV7-9 to TRBJ1-4; D is possibly TRBD1 (6 bases). Germline loops: CDR1 SEHNR, CDR2 FQNEAQ (reference sequence). With 1 base removed from V and 0 bases from J, the gap between germline ends came to 9 bases. This CDR3 contains 16 residues. Written as DNA, the CDR3 is TGTGCCAGCAGCTTAGGGACAGCGGCAACTAATGAAAAACTGTTTTTT. It encodes CASSLGTAATNEKLFF. Drawing the rest from reference TRBV7-9 and TRBJ1-4, the complete variable domain is DTGVSQNPRHKITKRGQNVTFRCDPISEHNRLYWYRQTLGQGPEFLTYFQNEAQLEKSRLLSDRFSAERPKGSFSTLEIQRTEQGDSAMYLCASSLGTAATNEKLFFGSGTQLSVL.

The chain employs TRBV7-9 and TRBJ1-2; no clear D. The V end lost 10 bases, the J end lost 8 bases, and 20 bases lay between the germline ends. The CDR3 length is 13 residues. Germline CDR1 SEHNR, CDR2 FQNEAQ (reference sequence). Written as DNA, the CDR3 is TGTGCCACCTCAGAAATGGACCAAGAAGGCTACACCTTC. This gives the protein CATSEMDQEGYTF.

The table lists this clonotype with a count of one. This rearrangement joins TRBV10-3 to TRBJ2-5, with D maybe TRBD1 (5 bases). The CDR3 is made up of 12 amino acids. V gave up 6 bases and J gave up 5 bases, with 10 bases separating them. CDR1 and CDR2 from the germline V gene are ENHRY and SYGVKD. CDR3 residues: CAIRNRTETQYF. The CDR3 nucleotides read TGTGCCATCAGAAACAGGACGGAGACCCAGTACTTC.

The genes are TRBV12-3 or TRBV12-4 and TRBJ1-6; maybe TRBD1 (5 bases). The CDR3 loop spans 15 amino acids. Trimming took 5 bases from V and 10 from J, leaving 18 bases between them. The CDR3 DNA reads TGTGCCAGCAGTCCCGCCCGGGACCTGACCTCACCCCTCCACTTT. Translating it yields CASSPARDLTSPLHF.

In this sample, this clonotype turned up once. V usage is TRBV29-1 and J usage is TRBJ1-2; no clear D gene. This CDR3 has 11 residues. Deletions cut 6 bases from V and 7 bases from J, with 12 bases between. The germline V gene has CDR1 SQVTM and CDR2 ANQGSEA. CDR3 in amino acids: CSVDQTGGYTF. The CDR3 coding sequence is TGCAGCGTGGACCAAACGGGTGGCTACACCTTC.

This chain uses TRBV30 with TRBJ1-2; no firm D call. The CDR3 consists of 11 residues. The ends were cut back, 6 bases at V and 0 bases at J, with 5 bases in the middle. Germline CDR1 GTSNPN, CDR2 SVGIG (reference sequence). The CDR3 nucleotides are TGTGCCTGCAGCCCTAACTATGGCTACACCTTC. This codes for CACSPNYGYTF.

The V call is TRBV29-1, the J call TRBJ2-5, with D perhaps TRBD1 or TRBD2 (6 bases each). CDR3 length equals 11 residues. Germline CDR1 and CDR2: SQVTM and ANQGSEA. Here the CDR3 reads CRLRDKETQYF. Here the CDR3 DNA reads TGCAGACTGCGGGACAAGGAGACCCAGTACTTC.

This chain links TRBV29-1 with TRBJ1-2; D remains ambiguous. CDR1 and CDR2 from the germline V gene are SQVTM and ANQGSEA. V was pared by 3 bases and J by 2 bases, with 13 bases between. The CDR3 runs to 14 residues. CDR3 amino acids: CSVDGNNANYGYTF. CDR3 DNA: TGCAGCGTTGACGGGAATAATGCGAACTATGGCTACACCTTC.

The chain has TRBV14 and TRBJ1-4; D is possibly TRBD1 (5 bases). The germline V gene encodes CDR1 SGHDN and CDR2 FVKESK. Trimming left V 6 bases short and J 5 bases short, with 13 bases between. The CDR3 has 14 amino acids. CDR3 in amino acids: CASRPTGANEKLFF. As DNA, the CDR3 is TGTGCCAGCAGACCAACAGGAGCGAATGAAAAACTGTTTTTT.

The genes are TRBV2 and TRBJ2-5, with 7 nucleotides matching TRBD1. This CDR3 is built from 13 residues. Germline V gene sequence: CDR1 SNHLY, CDR2 FYNNEI. V trimming: 5 bases; J trimming: 5 bases; junction bases outside the gene matches: 5. The CDR3 sequence is CASSPTGVETQYF. DNA of the CDR3: TGTGCCAGCAGTCCTACAGGGGTGGAGACCCAGTACTTC.

V usage is TRBV20-1 and J usage is TRBJ1-5, with 7 bases that match TRBD1. V lost 5 bases and J lost 0; bases outside the gene matches: 4. This CDR3 is 14 amino acids long. The V gene's germline CDR1 is DFQATT and CDR2 SNEGSKA (reference sequence). CDR3 sequence: CSAGGQYSNQPQHF. In DNA form, the CDR3 reads TGCAGTGCTGGGGGACAGTATAGCAATCAGCCCCAGCATTTT.

The chain joins TRBV12-3 or TRBV12-4 to TRBJ2-1; TRBD2 matches 14 bases. The CDR3 totals 14 residues. V lost 5 bases and J lost 11; bases outside the gene matches: 5. For the CDR3, the DNA is TGTGCCAGCAGTCTCGGGACTAGCGGGGGTCAGCAGTTCTTC. This gives the protein CASSLGTSGGQQFF.

The chain employs TRBV5-1 and TRBJ2-3; D is unclear. From germline, CDR1 is SGHRS and CDR2 YFSETQ. This CDR3 has 13 amino acids. Trimming removed 4 bases at V and 3 bases at J, with 9 bases between. The CDR3 spells CASSPDGTDTQYF. The CDR3 DNA reads TGCGCCAGCAGCCCGGACGGAACAGATACGCAGTATTTT.

This clonotype has only one observation. The chain uses TRBV9 and TRBJ2-7; D unclear. With 7 bases removed from V and 2 bases from J, the gap between germline ends came to 19 bases. This CDR3 comprises 15 residues. CDR1 and CDR2 (germline): SGDLS, YYNGEE. For the CDR3, the DNA is TGTGCCAGCCGATACTCCGGCCCCCGGGCCTACGAGCAGTACGTC. This sequence encodes CASRYSGPRAYEQYV.

This chain uses TRBV9 with TRBJ2-7; D is perhaps TRBD1 (5 bases). The CDR3 sequence is 13 residues long. Trimming cost V 3 bases and J 9 bases, with 16 bases left between them. Germline assignment: CDR1 SGDLS and CDR2 YYNGEE. CDR3 amino acids: CASSARARDGQYV. DNA for the CDR3: TGTGCCAGCAGCGCTAGGGCCAGGGATGGGCAGTACGTC.

This rearrangement joins TRBV12-3 or TRBV12-4 to TRBJ2-1; 9 nucleotides agree with TRBD2. The V and J ends lost 6 bases and 6 bases, in that order; junction bases with no gene match: 12. This CDR3 spans 16 amino acids. CDR3 sequence (DNA): TGTGCCAGCAGACTTCAGGGACTAGCTCAGGTCAATGAGCAGTTCTTC. Its translation: CASRLQGLAQVNEQFF.

The rearrangement uses TRBV4-1 and TRBJ1-3; D gene unclear. V lost 1 base, J lost 3 bases, and 7 bases lay in between. Germline V CDR1 and CDR2: MGHRA, YSYEKL. The CDR3 has 14 residues. CDR3 residues: CASSQVNFGNTIYF. The DNA for the CDR3 is TGCGCCAGCAGCCAAGTGAACTTTGGAAACACCATATATTTT.

The genes are TRBV29-1 and TRBJ1-1, with a tentative D call TRBD1 (5 bases). V lost 1 base, J lost 5 bases, and 11 bases lay in between. The germline gives CDR1 SQVTM, CDR2 ANQGSEA. This CDR3 has 13 residues. CDR3 sequence: CSVEVSGGTEAFF. The CDR3 coding sequence is TGCAGCGTTGAAGTCTCTGGGGGGACTGAAGCTTTCTTT.

J is TRBJ1-4 and V is TRBV12-3 or TRBV12-4, with D perhaps TRBD1 (6 bases). Trimming left V 5 bases short and J 2 bases short, with 12 bases between. The CDR3 sequence is 15 residues long. CDR3 protein: CASSGQGLTNEKLFF. DNA of the CDR3: TGTGCCAGCAGTGGCCAGGGGCTTACTAATGAAAAACTGTTTTTT.

This clonotype was found once. The chain recombines TRBV7-2 with TRBJ2-3; 8 nucleotides match TRBD2. The CDR3 runs to 15 residues. Germline V CDR1 and CDR2: SGHTA, FQGNSA. The J segment lost 4 bases and the V segment lost 4 bases, leaving 7 bases of the junction unmatched. CDR3 sequence (DNA): TGTGCCAGCAGCTCGCGCGGGGGGCGGGCAGATACGCAGTATTTT. Translating gives CASSSRGGRADTQYF.

The CDR3 region is CASSVGGRHEQFF. The CDR3 DNA is TGTGCCAGCAGCGTGGGGGGCCGCCATGAGCAGTTCTTC. V gene TRBV5-6 combines with J gene TRBJ2-1, with D perhaps being TRBD1 or TRBD2 (6 bases each). Germline V lookup: CDR1 SGHDT, CDR2 YYEEEE. The CDR3 extends over 13 amino acids. Trimming removed 4 bases at V and 8 bases at J, with 13 bases between.

V and J are TRBV2 and TRBJ2-7; D not resolved. This CDR3 is 11 amino acids long. The germline V gene has CDR1 SNHLY and CDR2 FYNNEI. Trimming took 3 bases from V and 6 from J, leaving 6 bases between them. DNA of the CDR3: TGTGCCAGCAGTGAGGTACTCGAGCAGTACTTC. It encodes CASSEVLEQYF. Using reference TRBV2 and TRBJ2-7 for the parts outside the CDR3, the full variable domain is EPEVTQTPSHQVTQMGQEVILRCVPISNHLYFYWYRQILGQKVEFLVSFYNNEISEKSEIFDDQFSVERPDGSNFTLKIRSTKLEDSAMYFCASSEVLEQYFGPGTRLTVT.

The chain links TRBV2 to TRBJ2-3, with 8 nucleotides matching TRBD1. Germline CDR1 reads SNHLY; CDR2 reads FYNNEI. CDR3 length: 15 amino acids. V shed 2 bases and J 3 bases; nucleotides not matched to a gene: 4. The CDR3 nucleotides are TGTGCCAGCAGTGAACAGGGGGCGCGAACAGATACGCAGTATTTT. Amino acids: CASSEQGARTDTQYF.

This chain links TRBV7-9 with TRBJ1-1; maybe TRBD1 (5 bases). The CDR3 spans 14 residues. CDR1 is SEHNR, CDR2 FQNEAQ, per germline (reference sequence). With 4 bases removed from V and 0 bases from J, the gap between germline ends came to 9 bases. Here the CDR3 reads CASSSGRMNTEAFF. Written as DNA, the CDR3 is TGTGCCAGCAGCTCGGGACGGATGAACACTGAAGCTTTCTTT.

The V gene is TRBV29-1, the J gene TRBJ2-1; possibly TRBD1 or TRBD2 for D (6 bases each). The germline V gene has CDR1 SQVTM and CDR2 ANQGSEA. V dropped 3 bases and J dropped 4 bases, with 10 bases sitting between them. The CDR3 is made up of 13 amino acids. This chain's CDR3 is CSVDEGGYNEQFF. CDR3 nucleotide sequence: TGCAGCGTTGACGAGGGGGGATACAATGAGCAGTTCTTC.

The gene calls are TRBV24-1 and TRBJ2-1; no clear D. V lost 3 bases, J lost 3 bases, and 11 bases lay in between. CDR1 is KGHDR and CDR2 is SFDVKD in the germline V gene. The length of the CDR3 is 15 residues. The CDR3 reads CATSDRSGDYNEQFF. The DNA of the CDR3 is TGTGCCACCAGTGATCGATCTGGGGACTACAATGAGCAGTTCTTC.

The chain couples TRBV6-5 to TRBJ1-6; D is ambiguous. The CDR3 totals 16 residues. Germline CDR1 reads MNHEY; CDR2 reads SVGAGI. Deletions cut 6 bases from V and 7 bases from J, with 19 bases between. CDR3 loop: CASSLSWASTNSPLHF. CDR3 DNA sequence: TGTGCCAGCAGCTTATCTTGGGCCAGTACAAATTCACCCCTCCACTTT.